This is a list of T cell receptor beta chains from one sample in a study of T cell responses to AZD1222 COVID-19 vaccine. The protocol was immunoSEQ multiplex PCR, while the TCRdb copy is restricted to in-frame clones and leaves out a portion. The table includes about 150,000 clones, around 93% detected once. The source was peripheral blood, collected on day 0 of AZD1222 vaccination. Receptor source: an adult in good health. The CDR3 runs from the conserved cysteine through the conserved F or W. A D gene is named only where the DNA matches it firmly. Clone size is stated in some rows and not others, as once, few, many or a class when expanded.

j_call clone_size d_call v_call cdr3_aa cdr3_nt
TRBJ1-1 NA NA TRBV7-6 CASSSYGQGPTEAFF TGTGCCAGCAGCTCTTATGGACAAGGCCCAACTGAAGCTTTCTTT
TRBJ2-3 NA TRBD2 TRBV5-4 CASSLGSGGDPDTQYF TGTGCCAGCAGCTTGGGTAGCGGGGGGGACCCAGATACGCAGTATTTT
TRBJ1-1 once NA TRBV6-5 CASTTGGNTEAFF TGTGCCAGCACTACCGGGGGGAATACTGAAGCTTTCTTT
TRBJ1-5 once NA TRBV30 CAWSLGNQPQHF TGTGCCTGGAGTCTCGGAAATCAGCCCCAGCATTTT
TRBJ1-2 once TRBD1 TRBV4-1 CASSSGTGTGYGYTF TGCGCCAGCAGCTCCGGGACAGGGACCGGCTATGGCTACACCTTC
TRBJ2-1 NA TRBD1 TRBV9 CASSGEGAHNEQFF TGTGCCAGCAGCGGAGAGGGGGCACACAATGAGCAGTTCTTC
TRBJ1-2 NA NA TRBV28 CATQKNLGGYTF TGTGCCACGCAAAAAAACCTAGGAGGCTACACCTTC
TRBJ1-2 NA NA TRBV18 CASSPPLANYGYTF TGTGCCAGCTCACCACCCTTGGCGAACTATGGCTACACCTTC
TRBJ1-2 NA TRBD1 TRBV5-4 CASSFRTGRGYGYTF TGTGCCAGCAGCTTTAGGACAGGGAGAGGCTATGGCTACACCTTC
TRBJ2-5 NA NA TRBV6-2/TRBV6-3 CASSRPKETQYF TGTGCCAGCAGTCGCCCTAAAGAGACCCAGTACTTC
TRBJ1-2 NA NA TRBV3-1/TRBV3-2 CASSQKAGRDGYTF TGTGCCAGCAGCCAAAAAGCAGGGAGGGATGGCTACACCTTC
TRBJ1-2 NA NA TRBV4-1 CASSQSSLSGENYGYTF TGCGCCAGCAGCCAATCCTCTCTCTCCGGGGAAAACTATGGCTACACCTTC
TRBJ2-5 NA NA TRBV27 CASREGETQYF TGTGCCAGCAGGGAGGGAGAGACCCAGTACTTC
TRBJ2-7 NA TRBD2 TRBV28 CASRRTSSHEQYF TGTGCCAGCAGGCGGACTAGCTCCCACGAGCAGTACTTC
TRBJ1-2 NA TRBD1 TRBV12-3/TRBV12-4 CASSQGQGYGYTF TGTGCCAGCAGTCAGGGACAGGGCTATGGCTACACCTTC
TRBJ1-2 NA NA TRBV5-6 CASSLEGGGYTF TGTGCCAGCAGCTTGGAAGGGGGTGGCTACACCTTC
TRBJ1-2 NA NA TRBV7-3 CASSLGGASRYGYTF TGTGCCAGCAGCTTAGGAGGTGCAAGCCGCTATGGCTACACCTTC
TRBJ2-3 NA TRBD2 TRBV20-1 CSASPGGGALDTQYF TGCAGTGCTAGTCCTGGCGGGGGGGCTCTAGATACGCAGTATTTT
TRBJ1-3 NA NA TRBV7-6 CASSPRAQSWDTIYF TGTGCCAGCAGCCCGCGAGCGCAGTCGTGGGACACCATATATTTT
TRBJ2-1 NA NA TRBV13 CASSLDSGPKRIIF TGTGCCAGCAGCTTAGATTCAGGCCCCAAGCGGATAATCTTC
TRBJ1-1 NA NA TRBV13 CASSSQQGGNTEAFF TGTGCCAGCAGCTCCCAGCAGGGAGGGAACACTGAAGCTTTCTTT
TRBJ1-5 NA TRBD1 TRBV19 CASRTSFGTGINQPQHF TGTGCCAGTAGGACGTCCTTTGGGACAGGGATAAATCAGCCCCAGCATTTT
TRBJ2-1 NA TRBD1 TRBV7-9 CASSQQGQGVRNEQFF TGTGCCAGCAGCCAGCAGGGACAGGGGGTCCGCAATGAGCAGTTCTTC
TRBJ1-1 NA NA TRBV4-1 CASSQGANTEAFF TGCGCCAGCAGCCAAGGGGCGAACACTGAAGCTTTCTTT
TRBJ1-6 NA NA TRBV18 CASSPLEEHNSPLHF TGTGCCAGCTCACCATTGGAGGAACATAATTCACCCCTCCACTTT
TRBJ2-7 NA NA TRBV10-3 CAISSTLNPYEQYF TGTGCCATCAGCTCCACCCTCAACCCCTACGAGCAGTACTTC
TRBJ2-7 NA TRBD1 TRBV3-1/TRBV3-2 CASSSGGRSYEQYF TGTGCCAGCAGCTCAGGGGGCCGGTCCTACGAGCAGTACTTC
TRBJ1-2 NA TRBD1 TRBV19 CASSGDRGDYGYTF TGTGCCAGTAGTGGGGACAGGGGGGACTATGGCTACACCTTC